One sample yielded the 2 T cell receptor beta chains listed below, sequenced in a study of blood T cells in healthy people across ages. It was with a sample-barcoded 5' primer and a J-beta primer mix that a second PCR of roughly 7 to 11 cycles was run. TCRdb re-called the 5' RACE reads through MiXCR, storing one row per CDR3 protein. This table has over a million distinct CDR3 sequences, approximately 39% appearing once. Sequences were obtained from blood. The receptors stem from a young woman in good health.

J is TRBJ2-5 and V is TRBV27; 8 nucleotides agree with TRBD2. The CDR3 spans 13 residues. Germline V gene data show CDR1 as MNHEY and CDR2 as SMNVEV (reference sequence). J was trimmed by 5 bases and V by 10 bases; bases with no gene match: 9. CDR3 residues: CATQKAGDETQYF. The CDR3 nucleotides are TGTGCCACCCAAAAAGCGGGAGACGAGACCCAGTACTTC.

The V gene is TRBV20-1, the J gene TRBJ2-1; 10 positions match TRBD1. The CDR3 sequence is 14 residues long. Germline trimming cut 6 bases from V and 7 bases from J; bases unmatched to any gene: 9. The germline gives CDR1 DFQATT, CDR2 SNEGSKA (reference sequence). CDR3 bases: TGCAGTGCAAGAAGGACAGGGGGAAGAAATGAGCAGTTCTTC. Its protein product is CSARRTGGRNEQFF.